Each of the 15 T cell receptor beta chains below was sequenced from the same sample in a study of long-term antiretroviral therapy in people with HIV. Sequencing relied on immunoSEQ assay v3.0, run at survey level. Using immunoSEQ multiplex PCR, the repertoire was profiled, and TCRdb retains in-frame clones only, with some absent. The repertoire has some 7,800 clones, about 84% of them found once; the top ten carry approximately 15%. The sequencing here drew on unsorted PBMCs, taken 2.5 to 2.7 years before starting antiretroviral therapy. Receptors were obtained from a man aged 40-49 years with HIV.

V is TRBV5-4 and J is TRBJ2-7, with D perhaps matching TRBD2 (6 bases). V gave up 2 bases and J gave up 3 bases, with 9 bases separating them. This CDR3 region has 13 residues. CDR1 is SGHNT and CDR2 is YYREEE in the germline V gene (reference sequence). CDR3 residues: CASSLLRGYEQYF. In DNA, the CDR3 is TGTGCCAGCAGCTTACTGCGGGGCTACGAGCAGTACTTC.

The CDR3 DNA is TGTGCCAGCAGTTTAGCGGCGCTCTACAATGAGCAGTTCTTC. This sequence encodes CASSLAALYNEQFF. The chain couples TRBV27 to TRBJ2-1; D gene uncertain. The CDR3 has 14 residues. The V end lost 2 bases, the J end lost 3 bases, and 8 bases lay between the germline ends. CDR1 is MNHEY, CDR2 SMNVEV, per germline (reference sequence).

The rearrangement links TRBV27 to TRBJ2-3; maybe TRBD2 (5 bases). The CDR3 contains 18 residues. V lost 2 bases and J lost 1, with 19 bases in between. Per germline, CDR1 MNHEY and CDR2 SMNVEV (reference sequence). CDR3 nucleotides: TGTGCCAGCAGTTTAACGGTTCCCGGCGGGCTCCGCACAGATACGCAGTATTTT. Translation gives CASSLTVPGGLRTDTQYF.

The chain is built from TRBV5-1 and TRBJ1-2; D remains ambiguous. The germline CDR1 and CDR2 sequences are SGHRS and YFSETQ. V lost 0 bases and J 1 base, leaving 7 bases between the germline ends. The CDR3 consists of 14 residues. The CDR3 DNA reads TGCGCCAGCAGCTTGGGTGGAGGTAACTATGGCTACACCTTC. The encoded protein is CASSLGGGNYGYTF.

This clone was detected only a few times. The V and J genes are TRBV10-1 and TRBJ1-6, with D perhaps TRBD1 (5 bases). Trimming took 8 bases from V and 7 from J, leaving 9 bases between them. The CDR3 is 12 residues long. CDR1 WNHNN and CDR2 SYGVQD come from the germline V gene (reference sequence). CDR3 DNA sequence: TGCGCCAGCGGGACGGGAAATTCACCCCTCCACTTT. It is translated as CASGTGNSPLHF.

The CDR3 reads CASSQKSNSPLHF. CDR3 nucleotide sequence: TGCGCCAGCAGCCAAAAATCCAATTCACCCCTCCACTTT. The chain recombines TRBV4-3 with TRBJ1-6; D gene unclear. CDR1 and CDR2 (germline): LGHNA, YSLEER. The CDR3 length is 13 residues. The germline V and J ends were trimmed by 2 bases and 7 bases, with 6 bases remaining between them.

The J gene is TRBJ2-7, the V gene TRBV11-2; 14 bases match TRBD2. The CDR3 spans 18 residues. The V gene's germline CDR1 is SGHAT and CDR2 FQNNGV. V gave up 3 bases and J gave up 6 bases; unmatched junction bases: 13. CDR3 amino acids: CASSFPGLAGASMSEQYF. As DNA, the CDR3 is TGTGCCAGCAGCTTTCCGGGACTAGCGGGGGCCTCAATGAGCGAGCAGTACTTC.

This clone was observed a single time. The rearrangement links TRBV6-1 to TRBJ1-4; maybe TRBD1 (5 bases). Trimming left V 4 bases short and J 2 bases short, with 11 bases between. Germline assignment: CDR1 MNHNS and CDR2 SASEGT. The CDR3 extends over 15 amino acids. As DNA, the CDR3 is TGTGCCAGCAGTGGCCCACCAGGGACTAATGAAAAACTGTTTTTT. This codes for CASSGPPGTNEKLFF.

The chain couples TRBV30 to TRBJ1-6, with no clear D. The CDR3 has 13 amino acids. Trimming left V 3 bases short and J 7 bases short, with 10 bases between. The V gene's germline CDR1 is GTSNPN and CDR2 SVGIG (reference sequence). The DNA for the CDR3 is TGTGCCTGGAGGGCCGGCCCAAATTCACCCCTCCACTTT. Protein sequence: CAWRAGPNSPLHF. Based on the CDR3 plus reference TRBV30 and TRBJ1-6, the full variable domain is SQTIHQWPATLVQPVGSPLSLECTVEGTSNPNLYWYRQAAGRGLQLLFYSVGIGQISSEVPQNLSASRPQDRQFILSSKKLLLSDSGFYLCAWRAGPNSPLHFGNGTRLTVT.

The chain links TRBV5-6 to TRBJ2-7; a weak D match, TRBD1 (6 bases). The V and J ends lost 4 bases and 5 bases respectively, with 13 bases between them. CDR1 is SGHDT, CDR2 YYEEEE, per germline. The CDR3 covers 13 residues. In DNA, the CDR3 is TGTGCCAGCAGCGCGAACAGGGTGGACGAGCAGTACTTC. Encoded protein: CASSANRVDEQYF.

Of note for this clone: One end of the junction fails to match germline, which may point to a read error. The genes are TRBV9 and TRBJ1-2, with D perhaps TRBD1 (5 bases). From germline, CDR1 is SGDLS and CDR2 YYNGEE. The length of the CDR3 is 14 residues. The CDR3 protein is CASSVASAGHGYTF. For the CDR3, the DNA is TGTGCCAGCAGCGTAGCTTCGGCAGGGCATGGCTACACCTTT.

The chain uses TRBV7-7 and TRBJ1-2; 11 bases fit TRBD1. The CDR3 has 16 amino acids. Germline V CDR1 and CDR2: SSHAT, FNYEAQ (reference sequence). V lost 2 bases, J lost 8 bases, and 10 bases stayed unmatched. This chain's CDR3 is CASSLRAGQGAWGYTF. CDR3 nucleotides: TGTGCCAGCAGCTTAAGGGCCGGACAGGGGGCTTGGGGCTACACCTTC.

This clone occurred once. The V call is TRBV7-2, the J call TRBJ1-2; 8 nucleotides agree with TRBD1. This CDR3 comprises 14 residues. Germline V gene lookup returns CDR1 SGHTA and CDR2 FQGNSA. Trimming removed 0 bases from V and 7 bases from J; junction bases left unmatched: 4. CDR3 loop: CASSLARTGFGYTF. CDR3 coding DNA: TGTGCCAGCAGCTTAGCGAGGACAGGGTTTGGCTACACCTTC.

The chain employs TRBV25-1 and TRBJ1-1; D gene unclear. The CDR3 spans 11 residues. CDR1 and CDR2 from the germline V gene are MGHDK and SYGVNS. V gave up 8 bases and J gave up 4 bases, with 8 bases separating them. The DNA of the CDR3 is TGTGCCAGCCGGAAGGTCACTGAAGCTTTCTTT. This sequence encodes CASRKVTEAFF.

CDR3: CASSQEGTGSGKPQHF. In DNA form, the CDR3 reads TGTGCCAGCAGCCAAGAGGGGACAGGGAGTGGGAAGCCCCAGCATTTT. This chain uses TRBV4-2 with TRBJ1-5; TRBD1 agrees at 9 bases. This CDR3 contains 16 residues. The V and J ends lost 0 bases and 8 bases, in that order; junction bases with no gene match: 8. Germline CDR1 and CDR2: LGHNA and YNFKEQ.